One sample yielded the 20 T cell receptor beta chains listed below, sequenced in a study of blood T cell repertoires in COVID-19. Generated by immunoSEQ multiplex PCR, the TCRdb table keeps only in-frame clones and is missing some. The sample contains about 100,000 clones, around 90% of which appear only once. Sequenced input: peripheral blood. These receptors were obtained from an elderly man with acute or convalescent COVID-19.

J is TRBJ2-3 and V is TRBV27, with a tentative D call TRBD1 (6 bases). CDR1 is MNHEY, CDR2 SMNVEV, per germline (reference sequence). This CDR3 region has 16 residues. Trimming pared 6 bases from V and 0 bases from J, leaving 16 bases between. DNA for the CDR3: TGTGCCAGCAGACGCGACAGGCTCTCTAGCACAGATACGCAGTATTTT. This gives the protein CASRRDRLSSTDTQYF.

The chain's CDR3 is CASSQPGQGAGYTF. For the CDR3, the DNA is TGTGCCAGTAGCCAACCTGGACAGGGGGCTGGCTACACCTTC. This rearrangement joins TRBV19 to TRBJ1-2, with 11 positions matching TRBD1. The germline gives CDR1 LNHDA, CDR2 SQIVND (reference sequence). With V trimmed by 6 bases and J by 7 bases, 7 bases remained unmatched. This CDR3 comprises 14 residues.

J is TRBJ1-2 and V is TRBV27, with D possibly TRBD1 on 5 matching bases. Germline values: CDR1 MNHEY, CDR2 SMNVEV (reference sequence). The CDR3 has 14 residues. Trimming took 6 bases from V and 7 from J, leaving 18 bases between them. CDR3 nucleotide sequence: TGTGCCAGCAGCCCTACAGGTGGCGCCGGTGGCTACACCTTC. Protein sequence: CASSPTGGAGGYTF.

The chain employs TRBV19 and TRBJ2-2; D possibly corresponds to TRBD1 (6 bases). Trimming stripped 10 bases from V and 1 base from J, with 13 bases between. The CDR3 consists of 14 residues. Germline-derived CDR1 and CDR2 are LNHDA and SQIVND (reference sequence). DNA of the CDR3: TGTGCCACCAGAGAAGGGGGGAACACCGGGGAGCTGTTTTTT. It specifies CATREGGNTGELFF. The complete variable domain, with remaining parts taken from reference TRBV19 and TRBJ2-2, reads DGGITQSPKYLFRKEGQNVTLSCEQNLNHDAMYWYRQDPGQGLRLIYYSQIVNDFQKGDIAEGYSVSREKKESFPLTVTSAQKNPTAFYLCATREGGNTGELFFGEGSRLTVL.

V is TRBV30 and J is TRBJ2-2; 8 bases match TRBD1. This CDR3 spans 15 amino acids. Trimming took 1 base from V and 3 from J; bases not matched to a gene: 4. CDR1 GTSNPN and CDR2 SVGIG come from the germline V gene (reference sequence). The CDR3 loop reads CAWSAGQGYTGELFF. CDR3 in DNA: TGTGCCTGGAGTGCTGGACAGGGTTACACCGGGGAGCTGTTTTTT.

V usage is TRBV25-1 and J usage is TRBJ1-1, with no clear D. The V gene's germline CDR1 is MGHDK and CDR2 SYGVNS. Trimming cost V 5 bases and J 0 bases, with 4 bases left between them. The CDR3 length is 12 residues. For the CDR3, the DNA is TGTGCCAGCAGTCGGGTGAACACTGAAGCTTTCTTT. Translation: CASSRVNTEAFF.

In this sample, this clone turned up a few times. V is TRBV19 and J is TRBJ1-6, with 8 bases identical to TRBD1. CDR1 and CDR2 from the germline V gene are LNHDA and SQIVND (reference sequence). V was clipped by 7 bases and J by 3 bases; unmatched bases: 8. The CDR3 is 16 residues long. The DNA of the CDR3 is TGTGCCAGTACCGAGGACAGGGCGTACTATAATTCACCCCTCCACTTT. It specifies CASTEDRAYYNSPLHF.

J is TRBJ1-1 and V is TRBV3-1 (or the pseudogene TRBV3-2), with 9 bases matching TRBD1. The CDR3 loop spans 15 amino acids. Trimming removed 3 bases from V and 6 bases from J; junction bases left unmatched: 8. CDR1 LGHDT and CDR2 YNNKEL come from the germline V gene (reference sequence). CDR3 in amino acids: CASSQGQGSRAEAFF. Here the CDR3 DNA reads TGTGCCAGCAGCCAGGGACAGGGTTCAAGAGCTGAAGCTTTCTTT.

The CDR3 sequence: CASSLDQGYGYGYTF. Here the CDR3 DNA reads TGTGCCAGCAGCTTAGACCAGGGTTACGGCTATGGCTACACCTTC. This rearrangement joins TRBV7-8 to TRBJ1-2; tentatively, D is TRBD1 (5 bases). CDR1 and CDR2 (germline): SGHVS, FQNEAQ. V lost 1 base, J lost 4 bases, and 13 bases lay in between. This CDR3 is 15 amino acids long.

V usage is TRBV7-2 and J usage is TRBJ1-5; 10 nucleotides line up with TRBD1. This CDR3 has 16 residues. Looked up from germline, CDR1 is SGHTA and CDR2 is FQGNSA. The V segment lost 5 bases and the J segment 7 bases; nucleotides outside the gene matches: 11. The CDR3 coding sequence is TGTGCCAGCAGCCTCACCCCCGGGACAGGGGCGCAGCCCCAGCATTTT. It codes for CASSLTPGTGAQPQHF. Complete variable domain (other parts from reference TRBV7-2 and TRBJ1-5): GAGVSQSPSNKVTEKGKDVELRCDPISGHTALYWYRQSLGQGLEFLIYFQGNSAPDKSGLPSDRFSAERTGGSVSTLTIQRTQQEDSAVYLCASSLTPGTGAQPQHFGDGTRLSIL.

Turning to this clone: One junction end does not reproduce the germline sequence, and a read error may be involved. The chain joins TRBV6-2 or TRBV6-3 to TRBJ2-1, with 7 bases that match TRBD1. This CDR3 has 13 residues. CDR1 is MNHEY and CDR2 is SVGEGT in the germline V gene. The CDR3 DNA is TGTGCCAGCAGTTGGGGTCGAGAGACAGGGTATCTCTTC. Translation gives CASSWGRETGYLF.

The gene calls are TRBV7-2 and TRBJ2-1; a weak D match, TRBD1 (5 bases). The germline gives CDR1 SGHTA, CDR2 FQGNSA. Trimming left V 5 bases short and J 10 bases short, with 15 bases between. This CDR3 is 13 amino acids long. The CDR3 here is CASSTSGYGEQFF. CDR3 nucleotide sequence: TGTGCCAGCAGCACATCAGGGTACGGGGAGCAGTTCTTC.

This chain links TRBV6-2 or TRBV6-3 with TRBJ2-4; 10 bases align to TRBD2. The J segment lost 5 bases and the V segment lost 6 bases, leaving 4 bases of the junction unmatched. The germline V gene encodes CDR1 MNHEY and CDR2 SVGEGT. This CDR3 is built from 14 residues. CDR3 DNA: TGTGCCAGCAGCCTAGCGGGAGTCCAAAACATTCAGTACTTC. Translation: CASSLAGVQNIQYF.

The V gene is TRBV14, the J gene TRBJ2-3, with D tentatively TRBD2 (6 bases). The CDR3 extends over 21 amino acids. The germline V gene has CDR1 SGHDN and CDR2 FVKESK. Trimming pared 1 base from V and 0 bases from J, leaving 26 bases between. The CDR3: CASSQGVTRSLGRPSTDTQYF. The CDR3 DNA reads as TGTGCCAGCAGCCAAGGTGTGACTAGGAGTCTGGGGCGACCTAGCACAGATACGCAGTATTTT.

With respect to this clone: Within the sample, other DNA sequences also encode this same CDR3. CDR3 in amino acids: CASSLTGNTEAFF. CDR3 nucleotide sequence: TGTGCCAGCAGCTTAACCGGGAACACTGAAGCTTTCTTT. The chain joins TRBV7-3 to TRBJ1-1, with D unresolved. V shed 0 bases and J shed 1 base, with 3 bases lying between them. The CDR3 runs to 13 residues. Germline CDR1 is SGHTA and CDR2 is FQGTGA.

The chain uses TRBV10-3 and TRBJ2-7; D is ambiguous. This CDR3 contains 13 residues. V was pared by 4 bases and J by 1 base, with 8 bases between. Germline CDR1 is ENHRY and CDR2 is SYGVKD. The DNA for the CDR3 is TGTGCCATCAGTGGAACAACGTCCTACGAGCAGTACTTC. Translating it yields CAISGTTSYEQYF.

This chain uses TRBV10-3 with TRBJ2-7, with D possibly being TRBD2 (6 bases). Germline assignment: CDR1 ENHRY and CDR2 SYGVKD. Trimming left V 7 bases short and J 0 bases short, with 19 bases between. This CDR3 comprises 16 residues. The CDR3 DNA follows: TGTGCCATCACCGGAGTGGAGGGGCGGGACTCCTACGAGCAGTACTTC. This gives the protein CAITGVEGRDSYEQYF.

The chain joins TRBV28 to TRBJ1-4; D remains ambiguous. CDR1 and CDR2 from the germline V gene are MDHEN and SYDVKM. There are 16 residues in the CDR3. V was cut by 10 bases and J by 3 bases, with 21 bases left in between. Here the CDR3 DNA reads TGTGCCATCACAAGCGGAGGGCGCGCGTCTAATGAAAAACTGTTTTTT. It encodes CAITSGGRASNEKLFF.

This clone was observed a handful of times. The chain joins TRBV5-5 to TRBJ1-6, with D perhaps TRBD1 (5 bases). Trimming pared 1 base from V and 4 bases from J, leaving 12 bases between. CDR3 length equals 16 residues. CDR1 and CDR2 from the germline V gene are SGHKS and YYEKEE (reference sequence). In DNA form, the CDR3 reads TGTGCCAGCAGCTTGCTACAGGACCGATATAATTCACCCCTCCACTTT. Its translation: CASSLLQDRYNSPLHF.

The rearrangement joins TRBV11-3 to TRBJ2-2; D ambiguous. This CDR3 spans 13 amino acids. With 3 bases removed from V and 6 bases from J, the gap between germline ends came to 8 bases. Per germline, CDR1 SGHNT and CDR2 YENEEA. CDR3 DNA: TGTGCCAGCAGCTTCGGAGTGGCCGGGGAGCTGTTTTTT. It codes for CASSFGVAGELFF. Combining the CDR3 with reference TRBV11-3 and TRBJ2-2 gives the whole variable domain EAGVVQSPRYKIIEKKQPVAFWCNPISGHNTLYWYLQNLGQGPELLIRYENEEAVDDSQLPKDRFSAERLKGVDSTLKIQPAELGDSAVYLCASSFGVAGELFFGEGSRLTVL.